This T cell receptor (beta chain) came from a study of blood T cells in healthy people across ages. Overall study context: Capturing about one barcoded beta molecule per two T cells was achieved by template switching.

For the second PCR, which ran for roughly 7 to 11 cycles, a sample-barcoded 5' primer and a J-beta primer mix were used. With 12 random nucleotides, a template-switch adaptor tagged each individual cDNA molecule. From the 5' RACE reads, TCRdb called clonotypes with MiXCR, one entry per CDR3 protein. The sample lists some 860,000 distinct CDR3 sequences; just over 55% were seen once. Extracted total RNA amounted to at least 5.5 micrograms for each sample. Per germline, CDR1 MNHEY and CDR2 SVGAGI. The CDR3 loop spans 15 amino acids. Trimming stripped 2 bases from V and 8 bases from J, with 18 bases between.

This chain links TRBV6-5 with TRBJ1-2, with D possibly being TRBD1 (6 bases). The sample was blood. The receptor's source is a man between 40 and 49 years old in good health. The CDR3 spells CASSYQGLTSGGYTF. CDR3 DNA: TGTGCCAGCAGTTACCAGGGGTTGACGTCTGGGGGCTACACCTTC.